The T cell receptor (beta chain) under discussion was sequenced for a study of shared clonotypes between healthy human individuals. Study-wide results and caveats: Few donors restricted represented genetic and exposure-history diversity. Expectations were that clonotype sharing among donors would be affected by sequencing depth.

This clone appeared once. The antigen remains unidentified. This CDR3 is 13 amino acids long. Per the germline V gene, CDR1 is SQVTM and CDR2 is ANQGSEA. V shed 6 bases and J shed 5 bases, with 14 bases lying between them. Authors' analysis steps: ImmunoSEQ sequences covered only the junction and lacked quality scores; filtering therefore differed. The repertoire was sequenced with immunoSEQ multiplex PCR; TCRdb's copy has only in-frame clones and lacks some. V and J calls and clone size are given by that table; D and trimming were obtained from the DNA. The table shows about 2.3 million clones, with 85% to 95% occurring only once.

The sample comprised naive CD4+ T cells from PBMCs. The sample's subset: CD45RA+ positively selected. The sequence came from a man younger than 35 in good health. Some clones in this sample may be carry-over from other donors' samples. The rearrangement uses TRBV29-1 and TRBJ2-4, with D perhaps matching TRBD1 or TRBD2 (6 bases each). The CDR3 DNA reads TGCAGCGTCGCCACGGGGGCGGAAAACATTCAGTACTTC. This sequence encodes CSVATGAENIQYF. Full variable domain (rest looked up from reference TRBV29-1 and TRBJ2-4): SAVISQKPSRDICQRGTSLTIQCQVDSQVTMMFWYRQQPGQSLTLIATANQGSEATYESGFVIDKFPISRPNLTFSTLTVSNMSPEDSSIYLCSVATGAENIQYFGAGTRLSVL.